The source of this T cell receptor (beta chain) is a study of blood T cell repertoires in COVID-19. Study summary: T cells, B-cell-depleted T cells, or PBMCs provided the cDNA or gDNA that served as material.

Profiling relied on immunoSEQ multiplex PCR, and the TCRdb table lists in-frame clones only, not all of them. The sample has around 340,000 clones; 65% to 90% are singletons. The V and J ends lost 0 bases and 5 bases, in that order; junction bases with no gene match: 7. The CDR3 sequence is 16 residues long. The germline V gene encodes CDR1 SGHTS and CDR2 YDEGEE. This chain links TRBV5-8 with TRBJ2-3; 9 bases are shared with TRBD2. Sequences were obtained from peripheral blood. This receptor was obtained from a woman in her fifties or sixties with COVID-19, enrolled during active disease. In DNA form, the CDR3 reads TGTGCCAGCAGCTTGGCCGTAGCGGGGGAAGGAGATACGCAGTATTTT. This sequence encodes CASSLAVAGEGDTQYF.